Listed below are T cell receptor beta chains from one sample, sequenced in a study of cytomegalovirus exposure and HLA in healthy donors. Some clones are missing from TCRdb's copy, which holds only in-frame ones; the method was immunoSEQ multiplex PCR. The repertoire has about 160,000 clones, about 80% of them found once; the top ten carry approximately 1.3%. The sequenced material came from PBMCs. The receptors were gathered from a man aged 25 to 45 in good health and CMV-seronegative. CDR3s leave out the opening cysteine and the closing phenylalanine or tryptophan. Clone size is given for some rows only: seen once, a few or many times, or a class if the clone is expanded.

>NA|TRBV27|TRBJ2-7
ASSLGDGLSSYEQY
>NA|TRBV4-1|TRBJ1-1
ASSQDLLIRQDHDTIEAF
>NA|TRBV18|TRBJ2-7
ASSPTGTSGVTGYEQY
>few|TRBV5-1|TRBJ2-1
ASSAGQVSYNEQF
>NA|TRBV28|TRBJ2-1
ASSSSRLAGGPEQF
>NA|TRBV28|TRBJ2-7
ASSATSGTFEQY
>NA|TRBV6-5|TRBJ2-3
ASSYSISGGSDTQY
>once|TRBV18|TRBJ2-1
ASSDPTILYNEQF
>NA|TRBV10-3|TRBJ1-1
AISAGPEAF
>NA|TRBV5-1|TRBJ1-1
ASSTGTGNTEAF
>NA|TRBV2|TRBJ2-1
ASMWGRGPYNEQF
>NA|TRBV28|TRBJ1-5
ASSFRTGGTYSNQPQH
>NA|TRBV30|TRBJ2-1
AWAQGAGYDEQF
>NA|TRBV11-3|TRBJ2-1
ASSPGLAPYNEQF
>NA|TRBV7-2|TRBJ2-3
ASSLAMASGKSTDTQY
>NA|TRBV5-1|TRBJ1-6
ASSPGTVNSPLH
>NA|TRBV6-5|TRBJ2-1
ASRPPAGVYNEQF
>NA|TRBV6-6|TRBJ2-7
ASSSPGSPSSYEQY
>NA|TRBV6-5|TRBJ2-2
ASSYVDRADTGELF
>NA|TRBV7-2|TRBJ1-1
ASSLGWAALNTEAF
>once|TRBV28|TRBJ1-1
ASSYAGGLGTEAF
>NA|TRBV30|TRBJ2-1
AWSEGQVYNEQF
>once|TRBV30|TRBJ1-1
AWSVSVGGTEAF
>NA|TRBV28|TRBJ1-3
ASSFRGSGNTIY
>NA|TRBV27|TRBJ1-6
ASRKDRMAKNSPLH
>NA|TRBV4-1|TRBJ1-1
ASSHSIKETEAF
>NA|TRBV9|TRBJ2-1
ASSGGLAGEYEQF
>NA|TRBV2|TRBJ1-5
ASSELRAVTSNQPQH
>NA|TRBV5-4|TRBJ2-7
ASSSQAGLSYEQY
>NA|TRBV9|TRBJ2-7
ASSPGGAPYEQY
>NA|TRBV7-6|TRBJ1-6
ASSFTDRGNSPLH
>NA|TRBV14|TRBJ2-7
ASSQEIGLAGLGSQQY
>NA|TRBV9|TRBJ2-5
ASSPYSGGAQETQY
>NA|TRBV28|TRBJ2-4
ASTTAAGAAVAKNIQY
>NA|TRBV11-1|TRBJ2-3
ASNMGGGPADTQY
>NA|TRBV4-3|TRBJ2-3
ASSRAGGSGSGDTQY
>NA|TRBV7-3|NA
ASSPDPQPGQGHYEQY
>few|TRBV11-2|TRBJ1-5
ASSPQGFGQPQH
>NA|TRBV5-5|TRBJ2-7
ASSLEAPGYEQY
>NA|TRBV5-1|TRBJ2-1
ASSDQTGISYNEQF
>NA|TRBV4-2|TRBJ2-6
ASSPGLSSGANVLT